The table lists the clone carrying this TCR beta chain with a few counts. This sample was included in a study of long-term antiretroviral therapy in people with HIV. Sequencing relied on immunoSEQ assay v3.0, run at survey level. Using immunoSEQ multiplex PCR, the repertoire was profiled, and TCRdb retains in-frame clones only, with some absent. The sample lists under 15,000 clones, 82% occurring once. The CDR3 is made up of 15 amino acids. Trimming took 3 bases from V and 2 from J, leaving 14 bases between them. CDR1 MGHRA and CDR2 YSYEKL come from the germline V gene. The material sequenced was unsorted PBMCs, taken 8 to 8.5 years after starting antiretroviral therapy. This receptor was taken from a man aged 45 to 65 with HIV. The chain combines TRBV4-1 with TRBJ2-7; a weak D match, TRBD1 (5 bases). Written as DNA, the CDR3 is TGCGCCAGCAGCCAGGACATCCGACCGGCCTACGAGCAGTACTTC. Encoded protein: CASSQDIRPAYEQYF.